A single sample is the source of the 8 T cell receptor beta chains below, sequenced in a study of cytomegalovirus exposure and HLA in healthy donors. A multiplex PCR was run with 60 Vbeta primers and 13 Jbeta primers. Libraries were prepared by immunoSEQ multiplex PCR; TCRdb keeps only in-frame clonotypes and omits some of them. The repertoire holds 90,000 to 120,000 clones, with approximately 82% as singletons. Sequencing was carried out using PBMCs. These receptors all come from a woman between 18 and 29 years old in good health and CMV-seronegative.

The chain is built from TRBV7-3 and TRBJ1-2; no definite D call. The CDR3 consists of 13 residues. With 2 bases removed from V and 4 bases from J, the gap between germline ends came to 8 bases. Germline values: CDR1 SGHTA, CDR2 FQGTGA. The DNA for the CDR3 is TGTGCCAGCAGCTTATCGGGTGCCTATGGCTACACCTTC. This codes for CASSLSGAYGYTF.

This clone was counted a single time. The rearrangement joins TRBV27 to TRBJ2-1; a weak D match, TRBD1 (6 bases). With 5 bases removed from V and 0 bases from J, the gap between germline ends came to 11 bases. The CDR3 has 15 amino acids. Germline V CDR1 and CDR2: MNHEY, SMNVEV (reference sequence). The CDR3 DNA reads as TGTGCCAGCAGTAGAGACAGGAGCTCCTACAATGAGCAGTTCTTC. The encoded protein is CASSRDRSSYNEQFF.

V gene TRBV19 combines with J gene TRBJ2-1; a weak D match, TRBD1 (6 bases). The germline V and J ends were trimmed by 2 bases and 5 bases, with 13 bases remaining between them. Germline V lookup: CDR1 LNHDA, CDR2 SQIVND (reference sequence). This CDR3 region has 15 residues. The CDR3 sequence: CASSIRQGSNNEQFF. CDR3 nucleotide sequence: TGTGCCAGTAGTATACGCCAGGGGAGCAACAATGAGCAGTTCTTC.

The chain is built from TRBV18 and TRBJ2-3; D may be TRBD2 (5 bases). The V end lost 3 bases, the J end lost 1 base, and 8 bases lay between the germline ends. CDR1 is KGHSH and CDR2 is LQKENI in the germline V gene. This CDR3 region has 14 residues. CDR3 protein: CASSPRTGTDTQYF. DNA for the CDR3: TGTGCCAGCTCACCGAGGACTGGCACAGATACGCAGTATTTT.

This clone was seen only once. V gene TRBV4-1 combines with J gene TRBJ1-4, with a weak D call TRBD1 (6 bases). This CDR3 contains 20 residues. Trimming removed 1 base at V and 0 bases at J, with 21 bases between. Germline V gives CDR1 MGHRA, CDR2 YSYEKL. CDR3 residues: CASSQAPKIQGLATNEKLFF. As DNA, the CDR3 is TGCGCCAGCAGCCAAGCACCCAAAATACAGGGATTGGCAACTAATGAAAAACTGTTTTTT.

The chain recombines TRBV6-1 with TRBJ1-1; D is possibly TRBD1 (5 bases). Germline assignment: CDR1 MNHNS and CDR2 SASEGT. With 7 bases removed from V and 0 bases from J, the gap between germline ends came to 15 bases. The CDR3 totals 15 residues. This CDR3 reads CASNLGGGVNTEAFF. CDR3 coding DNA: TGTGCCAGCAATCTCGGGGGTGGAGTGAACACTGAAGCTTTCTTT.

The chain joins TRBV5-1 to TRBJ2-1, with 9 bases fitting TRBD1. V gave up 3 bases and J gave up 5 bases; unmatched junction bases: 3. Germline V CDR1 and CDR2: SGHRS, YFSETQ. This CDR3 has 14 residues. The CDR3 is CASSSGQGNNEQFF. The CDR3 DNA reads as TGCGCCAGCAGCTCCGGACAGGGGAACAATGAGCAGTTCTTC.

This clone was counted a few times. The chain uses TRBV5-1 and TRBJ2-1, with 7 bases lining up with TRBD2. Trimming cost V 4 bases and J 4 bases; bases outside gene matches: 5. Germline V gene data show CDR1 as SGHRS and CDR2 as YFSETQ. This CDR3 comprises 14 residues. In DNA form, the CDR3 reads TGCGCCAGCAGCCTAAGGACTAGTTACAATGAGCAGTTCTTC. Protein: CASSLRTSYNEQFF.